This is a list of T cell receptor beta chains from one sample in a study of shared clonotypes between healthy human individuals. TCRdb's table, derived via immunoSEQ multiplex PCR, lists solely in-frame clones and lacks some. The sample includes roughly 1 million clones, about 80% of them seen just once. The sample consisted of memory CD4+ T cells sorted from blood. The receptors were sampled from a man younger than 30 in good health. CDR3s include the opening cysteine and the closing phenylalanine or tryptophan. A D gene is named only where the DNA matches it firmly. Part of the rows lack a size; the others show once, few, many or a class for expanded clones.

TGCGCCAGCGGGTGGCAGCTCGAGACCCAGTACTTC CASGWQLETQYF . 12 TRBJ2-5 TRBV10-2 .
TGTGCCTGGAGTAAAGGGGGCTTAAGTGGCTACACCTTC CAWSKGGLSGYTF . 13 TRBJ1-2 TRBV30 TRBD1
TGCGCCAGCAGCCCCACCGGGATTACCATGAACACCGGGGAGCTGTTTTTT CASSPTGITMNTGELFF . 17 TRBJ2-2 TRBV5-1 .
TGTGCCAGCAGCCGGACTAGCGGGGGCATCCGAGAGACCCAGTACTTC CASSRTSGGIRETQYF . 16 TRBJ2-5 TRBV7-6 TRBD2
. CASSLVGIGSTF . 12 TRBJ1-2 TRBV5-1 .
TGTGCCAGCAGCCCGGGTCCTAGCAATCAGCCCCAGCATTTT CASSPGPSNQPQHF . 14 TRBJ1-5 TRBV28 .
TGCGCCAGCAGCTTGGGAGACACCTTCCGGGAGCAGTACTTC CASSLGDTFREQYF . 14 TRBJ2-7 TRBV5-1 .
TGTGCCAGCAGTTACTGGCAGGGAGACAATGAGCAGTTCTTC CASSYWQGDNEQFF . 14 TRBJ2-1 TRBV6-5 .
TGTGCCAGCAGCTTAAGTGGGGTAGAGACCCAGTACTTC CASSLSGVETQYF . 13 TRBJ2-5 TRBV7-9 .
TGTGCCATCAGTTCGGTATCAGACGGGAACTATGGCTACACCTTC CAISSVSDGNYGYTF . 15 TRBJ1-2 TRBV10-3 .
TGCGCCAGCAGCTTGCGAGGAGGGGTCTCTGGGGCCAACGTCCTGACTTTC CASSLRGGVSGANVLTF . 17 TRBJ2-6 TRBV5-1 .
TGTGCCAGTAGCCCTCAGGGGGAGGGTCGGGATGGCTACACCTTC CASSPQGEGRDGYTF few 15 TRBJ1-2 TRBV19 TRBD1
TGTGCCAGCAGTGAAGGGGGACGGGGCTACGAGCAGTACTTC CASSEGGRGYEQYF . 14 TRBJ2-7 TRBV2 .
TGTGCCAGCAGCTTAGCGGGGGCAAAGCAGTTCTTC CASSLAGAKQFF . 12 TRBJ2-1 TRBV11-2 .
TGTGCCAGCAGGAAACTAGCGGGAGTGTTCAATGAGCAGTTCTTC CASRKLAGVFNEQFF . 15 TRBJ2-1 TRBV2 TRBD2
TGTGCCTGGAGTTACCAGTCTGAAAAACTGTTTTTT CAWSYQSEKLFF . 12 TRBJ1-4 TRBV30 .
TGTGCCTGGAGCAGGGATTTGACTAATGAAAAACTGTTTTTT CAWSRDLTNEKLFF . 14 TRBJ1-4 TRBV30 .
TGCGCCAGCAGCTTGGGACTAGCGGGGAATGCAGATACGCAGTATTTT CASSLGLAGNADTQYF . 16 TRBJ2-3 TRBV5-1 TRBD2
TGTGCCATCAGAGAGGGATCGGGGCAGCCCCAGCATTTT CAIREGSGQPQHF few 13 TRBJ1-5 TRBV10-3 .
TGCGCCAGCAGACCACGGGACAGGGGGTTTGAGACCCAGTACTTC CASRPRDRGFETQYF . 15 TRBJ2-5 TRBV5-1 TRBD1